This TCR beta chain was sequenced for a study of molecular identifiers for immune sequencing clone quantification. General study points: Detecting spiked Jurkat TCR RNA from one cell among one million naive cells was reportedly possible. Clones that exceeded 20 RNA copies held over 99% of effector molecules, yet under 1% in naive cells.

This CDR3 is built from 14 residues. V was shortened by 4 bases and J by 7 bases, with 17 bases between the two germline ends. The germline gives CDR1 SGHAT, CDR2 FQNNGV. MiXCR, run by TCRdb on the PCR reads, gives a single entry per CDR3 protein. The table records more than 85,000 distinct CDR3 sequences, about 35% of them present only once. This clonotype was observed a handful of times. Its antigen is still unknown. The TCR originated in a human donor in good health. Some libraries in this study had Jurkat cell RNA spiked in. The V and J genes are TRBV11-2 and TRBJ2-7; weak D call: TRBD1 (6 bases). The sequencing sample was made of naive CD8+ T cells from blood, with Jurkat cell RNA spiked in. As for subset: FACS-sorted CD8+CD4-CCR7+CD45RA+ naive T cells. CDR3 residues: CASSSPLQGGEQYF. Here the CDR3 DNA reads TGTGCCAGCAGCTCACCTTTACAGGGCGGGGAGCAGTACTTC.